Presented here are 28 T cell receptor beta chains from one specimen sequenced in a study of cytomegalovirus exposure and HLA in healthy donors. Using immunoSEQ multiplex PCR, the repertoire was profiled, and TCRdb retains in-frame clones only, with some absent. The sample includes tens of thousands of clones, 96% of them seen just once. The sequenced material came from PBMCs. The source is a man aged 18 to 29 in good health and CMV-seronegative.

The CDR3 is CASSESLQGAYEQYF. The CDR3 DNA reads TGTGCCAGCAGTGAAAGCTTACAGGGGGCTTACGAGCAGTACTTC. The V gene is TRBV2, the J gene TRBJ2-7, with TRBD1 identical over 9 bases. The V gene end was trimmed by 2 bases and the J gene end by 4 bases; junction bases not matched to a gene: 6. CDR3 length equals 15 residues. CDR1 SNHLY and CDR2 FYNNEI come from the germline V gene.

The J gene is TRBJ1-1, the V gene TRBV7-3; no clear D gene. Trimming shortened V by 5 bases and J by 6 bases, and 16 bases separated the two germline ends. CDR1 SGHTA and CDR2 FQGTGA come from the germline V gene. The CDR3 length is 14 residues. In DNA form, the CDR3 reads TGTGCCAGCAGCCGGGGATATTCAATGGCTGAAGCTTTCTTT. Encoded protein: CASSRGYSMAEAFF.

This sequence joins TRBV29-1 and TRBJ1-2; TRBD1 aligns across 7 bases. The J segment lost 5 bases and the V segment lost 0 bases, leaving 9 bases of the junction unmatched. The germline CDR1 and CDR2 sequences are SQVTM and ANQGSEA. The CDR3 contains 15 residues. The CDR3 DNA reads TGCAGCGTTGAAGATATCCCAGGGGGAAGGTATGGCTACACCTTC. It encodes CSVEDIPGGRYGYTF.

This rearrangement joins TRBV5-8 to TRBJ1-2, with a possible D match to TRBD1 (6 bases). The V and J ends lost 5 bases and 4 bases respectively, with 12 bases between them. Germline V gene data show CDR1 as SGHTS and CDR2 as YDEGEE. There are 13 residues in the CDR3. For the CDR3, the DNA is TGTGCCAGCAGTTCCCAGGGGATCTATGGCTACACCTTC. The encoded protein is CASSSQGIYGYTF.

The CDR3 bases are TGTGCCAGCAGACAGGGGGATGTTGGTGAAAAACTGTTTTTT. Protein product: CASRQGDVGEKLFF. The chain uses TRBV2 and TRBJ1-4, with 8 nucleotides matching TRBD1. This CDR3 comprises 14 residues. V shed 6 bases, J shed 7 bases, and the junction held 7 bases outside the gene matches. Germline V lookup: CDR1 SNHLY, CDR2 FYNNEI.

This chain joins TRBV7-8 and TRBJ2-3; 9 bases align to TRBD2. The CDR3 has 16 amino acids. The germline V gene encodes CDR1 SGHVS and CDR2 FQNEAQ. The ends lost 0 bases at V and 2 bases at J; junction bases unmatched: 3. The chain's CDR3 is CASSLAGLAITDTQYF. The CDR3 DNA reads as TGTGCCAGCAGCTTAGCGGGACTAGCCATCACAGATACGCAGTATTTT.

The V gene is TRBV18, the J gene TRBJ2-5; perhaps TRBD2 as D (5 bases). Trimming removed 0 bases from V and 4 bases from J, with 12 bases in between. The CDR3 consists of 15 residues. Germline V gene lookup returns CDR1 KGHSH and CDR2 LQKENI. In DNA, the CDR3 is TGTGCCAGCTCACCACCGTCGGGGTTGGGAGAGACCCAGTACTTC. Protein: CASSPPSGLGETQYF.

V is TRBV7-8 and J is TRBJ1-2; D gene uncertain. The germline CDR1 and CDR2 sequences are SGHVS and FQNEAQ. Trimming took 2 bases from V and 0 from J, leaving 10 bases between them. This CDR3 is built from 15 residues. The CDR3 loop reads CASSLFTTTNYGYTF. The DNA for the CDR3 is TGTGCCAGCAGCTTATTCACCACTACTAACTATGGCTACACCTTC.

Here the CDR3 reads CASSQDWDSGELFF. The CDR3 DNA follows: TGTGCCAGCAGCCAGGATTGGGACAGCGGGGAGCTGTTTTTT. The chain joins TRBV4-2 to TRBJ2-2; 7 nucleotides agree with TRBD1. With V trimmed by 3 bases and J by 7 bases, 5 bases remained unmatched. Germline V gives CDR1 LGHNA, CDR2 YNFKEQ. The CDR3 loop spans 14 amino acids.

This chain joins TRBV6-6 and TRBJ2-4, with 7 positions matching TRBD1. The CDR3 sequence is 15 residues long. Germline V gene sequence: CDR1 MNHNY, CDR2 SVGAGI (reference sequence). J lost 2 bases, V lost 2 bases, and 3 bases had no gene match. In nucleotides, the CDR3 is TGTGCCAGCAGTTACGACAGGGAAACCAAAAACATTCAGTACTTC. The encoded protein is CASSYDRETKNIQYF.

CDR3 coding DNA: TGTGCCAGCAGTTTAGGGGGCTCCACTGAAGCTTTCTTT. Protein sequence: CASSLGGSTEAFF. The genes are TRBV27 and TRBJ1-1; possible D gene TRBD1, 6 bases. V gave up 2 bases and J gave up 4 bases, with 8 bases separating them. The CDR3 runs 13 residues. Germline V lookup: CDR1 MNHEY, CDR2 SMNVEV (reference sequence).

The table lists this clone with a count of one. CDR3: CSVTTGTKTQYF. The DNA for the CDR3 is TGCAGCGTCACGACAGGGACAAAGACCCAGTACTTC. The chain employs TRBV29-1 and TRBJ2-5; 7 nucleotides line up with TRBD1. The germline V gene has CDR1 SQVTM and CDR2 ANQGSEA. This CDR3 has 12 amino acids. Unmatched junction bases numbered 7, after V lost 6 bases and J lost 6 bases.

This chain joins TRBV10-1 and TRBJ1-2; maybe TRBD1 (6 bases). There are 15 residues in the CDR3. With 5 bases removed from V and 4 bases from J, the gap between germline ends came to 17 bases. Germline V CDR1 and CDR2: WNHNN, SYGVQD (reference sequence). The CDR3: CASSPSGADLYGYTF. The CDR3, as DNA: TGCGCCAGCAGTCCCTCAGGGGCCGACCTCTATGGCTACACCTTC.

CDR3 loop: CASSPSTGGSYEQYF. As DNA, the CDR3 is TGTGCCAGCAGTCCTTCGACAGGGGGCTCCTACGAGCAGTACTTC. This chain connects TRBV6-5 to TRBJ2-7, with 9 positions matching TRBD1. The V segment lost 5 bases and the J segment 0 bases; nucleotides outside the gene matches: 5. CDR1 is MNHEY, CDR2 SVGAGI, per germline. This CDR3 has 15 residues.

V gene TRBV5-1 combines with J gene TRBJ1-5; a weak D match, TRBD1 (5 bases). V was cut by 0 bases and J by 3 bases, with 13 bases left in between. The CDR3 runs 16 residues. Looked up from germline, CDR1 is SGHRS and CDR2 is YFSETQ. This CDR3 reads CASSLAPQGNNQPQHF. The CDR3 nucleotides read TGCGCCAGCAGCTTGGCCCCCCAGGGCAACAATCAGCCCCAGCATTTT.

The rearrangement links TRBV7-2 to TRBJ2-1, with a possible D match to TRBD2 (6 bases). V was shortened by 6 bases and J by 0 bases, with 12 bases between the two germline ends. This CDR3 is built from 15 residues. CDR1 is SGHTA, CDR2 FQGNSA, per germline. In DNA, the CDR3 is TGTGCCAGCAGATATCTAGCGTCCTCCTACAATGAGCAGTTCTTC. Translation gives CASRYLASSYNEQFF. The full variable domain, its missing parts supplied by reference TRBV7-2 and TRBJ2-1, is GAGVSQSPSNKVTEKGKDVELRCDPISGHTALYWYRQSLGQGLEFLIYFQGNSAPDKSGLPSDRFSAERTGGSVSTLTIQRTQQEDSAVYLCASRYLASSYNEQFFGPGTRLTVL.

This chain uses TRBV28 with TRBJ1-1; D gene ambiguous. CDR1 and CDR2 from the germline V gene are MDHEN and SYDVKM. The CDR3 length is 13 residues. V shed 6 bases and J shed 5 bases, with 13 bases lying between them. CDR3 DNA sequence: TGTGCCAGCAGCGGGTTCCCGGCAACTGAAGCTTTCTTT. It encodes CASSGFPATEAFF.

V and J are TRBV6-6 and TRBJ1-4; D unresolved. The V and J ends lost 5 bases and 4 bases respectively, with 14 bases between them. Germline V gene data show CDR1 as MNHNY and CDR2 as SVGAGI (reference sequence). The CDR3 has 15 residues. The CDR3 protein is CASSPRTGYNEKLFF. DNA of the CDR3: TGTGCCAGCAGTCCCCGGACGGGATATAATGAAAAACTGTTTTTT.

This chain joins TRBV10-3 and TRBJ1-4, with 7 bases aligning to TRBD1. This CDR3 has 20 amino acids. Germline lookup yields CDR1 ENHRY and CDR2 SYGVKD. With V trimmed by 0 bases and J by 0 bases, 13 bases remained unmatched. This CDR3 is CAISESTTGFGIATNEKLFF. DNA of the CDR3: TGTGCCATCAGTGAGTCTACGACAGGGTTTGGAATTGCAACTAATGAAAAACTGTTTTTT.

The chain couples TRBV4-1 to TRBJ2-1, with D perhaps TRBD1 (6 bases). The V end lost 4 bases, the J end lost 7 bases, and 14 bases lay between the germline ends. The CDR3 is 14 residues long. Germline CDR1 MGHRA, CDR2 YSYEKL. The CDR3 coding sequence is TGCGCCAGCAGCCCCCAGGGGACGAGGAATGAGCAGTTCTTC. It codes for CASSPQGTRNEQFF.

This chain uses TRBV30 with TRBJ2-5; D might be TRBD2 (7 bases). The ends were cut back, 0 bases at V and 4 bases at J, with 15 bases in the middle. The germline gives CDR1 GTSNPN, CDR2 SVGIG (reference sequence). The CDR3 is made up of 15 amino acids. The CDR3: CAWSVQGGALETQYF. The CDR3 nucleotides are TGTGCCTGGAGTGTACAGGGAGGGGCTTTAGAGACCCAGTACTTC.

The gene calls are TRBV6-5 and TRBJ2-1, with 7 nucleotides matching TRBD1. Per germline, CDR1 MNHEY and CDR2 SVGAGI. This CDR3 contains 14 residues. V shed 4 bases and J 8 bases; nucleotides not matched to a gene: 8. The CDR3 coding sequence is TGTGCCAGCAGTTCGCCACCTCAGGGGGATGAGCAGTTCTTC. Residues: CASSSPPQGDEQFF.

V is TRBV15 and J is TRBJ1-2; no definite D call. V was trimmed by 0 bases and J by 7 bases, leaving 9 bases between them. This CDR3 spans 13 amino acids. Germline CDR1 and CDR2: LNHNV and YYDKDF (reference sequence). CDR3 DNA: TGTGCCACCAGCAGAGATCTATCGTTTGGCTACACCTTC. Its protein product is CATSRDLSFGYTF.

The V and J genes are TRBV6-5 and TRBJ2-1; TRBD2 aligns across 12 bases. Trimming cost V 8 bases and J 9 bases; bases outside gene matches: 8. The CDR3 has 14 amino acids. The V gene's germline CDR1 is MNHEY and CDR2 SVGAGI. As DNA, the CDR3 is TGTGCCAGCGGAGCTAGCGGGAGGGCAAGTGAGCAGTTCTTC. This sequence encodes CASGASGRASEQFF.

The chain links TRBV19 to TRBJ2-1; TRBD2 might be the D (7 bases). Germline V gene data show CDR1 as LNHDA and CDR2 as SQIVND (reference sequence). The length of the CDR3 is 14 residues. Between the trimmed V and J ends, which lost 5 bases and 5 bases, there was a span of 13 bases. Here the CDR3 reads CASSYTGRDNEQFF. CDR3 DNA: TGTGCCAGTAGTTACACAGGGAGGGACAATGAGCAGTTCTTC.

This chain joins TRBV5-6 and TRBJ1-2; TRBD1 aligns across 10 bases. V gave up 4 bases and J gave up 2 bases; unmatched junction bases: 5. The CDR3 has 15 residues. Germline CDR1 is SGHDT and CDR2 is YYEEEE. CDR3: CASSPGTGANYGYTF. The CDR3 nucleotides read TGTGCCAGCAGCCCAGGGACAGGGGCGAACTATGGCTACACCTTC.

The chain carries TRBV11-2 and TRBJ1-2; a weak D match, TRBD1 (6 bases). The CDR3 sequence is 15 residues long. Deletions cut 4 bases from V and 7 bases from J, with 19 bases between. Germline V gene data show CDR1 as SGHAT and CDR2 as FQNNGV. CDR3 amino acids: CASSSPLDRIRGYTF. CDR3 in DNA: TGTGCCAGCAGCTCCCCCCTCGACAGGATTCGTGGCTACACCTTC.

The chain joins TRBV6-5 to TRBJ2-7, with a possible D match to TRBD2 (5 bases). V was shortened by 4 bases and J by 3 bases, with 10 bases between the two germline ends. The CDR3 covers 13 residues. Per the germline V gene, CDR1 is MNHEY and CDR2 is SVGAGI. CDR3 DNA sequence: TGTGCCAGCAGTTTATGGACTCTCTACGAGCAGTACTTC. Translated, it gives CASSLWTLYEQYF.